This T cell receptor beta chain was recovered during a study of cytomegalovirus exposure and HLA in healthy donors. Study results and limitations: The classifier reportedly diagnosed cytomegalovirus status with high specificity and sensitivity. Under in vitro conditions, a few CMV-associated chains were confirmed as specific for CMV antigens.

Notes on this clone: The antigen remains undetermined.

Method: immunoSEQ multiplex PCR; TCRdb's copy keeps in-frame clones and lacks some. This table has tens of thousands of clones, 85% to 95% appearing once. The germline gives CDR1 MGHRA, CDR2 YSYEKL. Trimming removed 4 bases at V and 3 bases at J, with 13 bases between. The CDR3 sequence is 14 residues long. J is TRBJ2-7 and V is TRBV4-1; D perhaps matches TRBD1 (5 bases). Sequencing was done on a sample of PBMCs. The source of this sequence is a young woman in good health and CMV-seronegative. DNA of the CDR3: TGCGCCAGCAGCCTCCAGGGCAGGGACTACGAGCAGTACTTC. This encodes CASSLQGRDYEQYF.